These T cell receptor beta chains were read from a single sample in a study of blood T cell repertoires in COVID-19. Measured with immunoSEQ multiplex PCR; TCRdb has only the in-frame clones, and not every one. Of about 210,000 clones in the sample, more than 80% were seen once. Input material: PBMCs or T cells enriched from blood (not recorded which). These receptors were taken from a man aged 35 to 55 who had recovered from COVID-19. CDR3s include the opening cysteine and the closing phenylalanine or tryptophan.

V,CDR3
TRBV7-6,CASNPRVGSTDTQYF
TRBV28,CAETGGRNQPQHF
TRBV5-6,CASSSYQGTRNQPQHF
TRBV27,CASSLSGRANEQFF
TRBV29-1,CSVAGTSNSPLHF
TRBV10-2,CASSRGGVKESPLHF
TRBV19,CASSITNGQQYNEQFF
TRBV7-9,CASSLLADSYYDDEQFF
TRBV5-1,CASSLGTWGRGNTEAFF
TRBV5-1,CASSFSTGSYEQYF
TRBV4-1,CASSQDQTGGLEAFF
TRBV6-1,CASSEQVADKLFF
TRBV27,CASSPGQGGYLEQYF
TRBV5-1,CASSLGGSSGNTDTQYF
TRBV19,CASSRTGDGTEAFF
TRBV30,CAWSGLAGGTSSYNEQFF
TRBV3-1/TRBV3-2,CASSPDRVGKLFF
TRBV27,CASSRENSYNSPLHF
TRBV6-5,CASTTPGTTDTQYF
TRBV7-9,CASSPQGEAFF
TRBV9,CASSPPAAGGYGYTF
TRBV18,CASSPSTDTQYF
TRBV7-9,CASSRRDRGRDGYTF
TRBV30,CAWNQVKEAAQYF
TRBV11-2,CASSLGLGLVNQPQHF
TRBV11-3,CASSLDLGAVAGELFF
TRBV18,CASSPGSGTGYGYTF
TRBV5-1,CASSVHFSSYEQYF
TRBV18,CASSPYGTGADTQYF
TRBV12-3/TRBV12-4,CASNISGKQYF
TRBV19,CASSLWTGGDNEQYF
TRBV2,CARGQGNGNTIYF
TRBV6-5,CASSYSPGAGNTIYF
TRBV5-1,CASSLSGGEYGYTF
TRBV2,CASRLLAGRTGELFF
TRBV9,CASSVDGTPSYEQYF
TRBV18,CASSPSGDSYNEQFF
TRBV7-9,CATQRGTYTDTQYF
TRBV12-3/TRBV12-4,CASSLSHKNEQFF
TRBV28,CASSPSGQGRANYGYTF
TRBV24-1,CATSDPTGGNQPQHF
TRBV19,CASSDARKETQYF
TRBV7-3,CASSPPGLDEQYF
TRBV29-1,CSVAGTGDHYGYTF
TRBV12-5,CASGLAGQGGGYTF
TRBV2,CASTGGGGITGELFF
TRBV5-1,CASSFGTGVGNEQFF
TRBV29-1,CSVTSGTGNQPQHF
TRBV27,CATRGRETDTQYF
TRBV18,CASSPLGARQETQYF
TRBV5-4,CASSLGGKVSGTGELFF
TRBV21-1,CASSKALWSSGTDTQYF
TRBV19,CASSGTTNEKLFF
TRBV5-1,CASSQDGSSYNEQFF
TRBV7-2,CASSLVSGNNEQFF
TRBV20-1,CSASHGTEAFF